One sample yielded the 26 T cell receptor beta chains listed below, sequenced in a study. Clones were read by immunoSEQ multiplex PCR, and TCRdb kept only the in-frame ones, dropping some. The table shows tens of thousands of clones, with 90% to 95% occurring only once. The sample consisted of PBMCs. The receptors were gathered from a middle-aged man with rheumatoid arthritis.

The chain has TRBV6-6 and TRBJ1-1; the match to TRBD1 covers 7 bases. From germline, CDR1 is MNHNY and CDR2 SVGAGI (reference sequence). The CDR3 length is 15 residues. Unmatched junction bases numbered 16, after V lost 11 bases and J lost 4 bases. In nucleotides, the CDR3 is TGTGCCGTCTCCGCAGGGGGAGAAGGAGGCACTGAAGCTTTCTTT. Translation: CAVSAGGEGGTEAFF.

This chain connects TRBV12-3 or TRBV12-4 to TRBJ1-1; D uncertain. The CDR3 totals 11 residues. V was trimmed by 3 bases and J by 8 bases, leaving 7 bases between them. CDR3 residues: CASSLKQEAFF. CDR3 nucleotides: TGTGCCAGCAGTTTGAAACAGGAAGCTTTCTTT.

This chain connects TRBV4-1 to TRBJ2-7; D gene ambiguous. The ends were cut back, 0 bases at V and 3 bases at J, with 18 bases in the middle. Germline V gene sequence: CDR1 MGHRA, CDR2 YSYEKL. The CDR3 runs to 17 residues. CDR3 region: CASSQDHPQIPIYEQYF. The CDR3 bases are TGCGCCAGCAGCCAAGATCATCCCCAGATCCCCATCTACGAGCAGTACTTC.

The chain uses TRBV19 and TRBJ1-2; TRBD1 is a possible D gene (6 bases). The germline V gene encodes CDR1 LNHDA and CDR2 SQIVND (reference sequence). This CDR3 comprises 13 residues. Trimming removed 3 bases from V and 8 bases from J, with 13 bases in between. The CDR3 DNA sequence: TGTGCCAGTAGTATCCCAGGGGCGGGAGGCTACACCTTC. Translated: CASSIPGAGGYTF.

The chain carries TRBV12-1 and TRBJ1-5; the D call in the table, TRBD1, was not verified against the DNA. TRBV12-1 is listed as a pseudogene. The CDR3 runs to 16 residues. This CDR3 is CASTRWHRGRDQPQHF. Here the CDR3 DNA reads TGTGCCAGCACTAGATGGCACAGGGGACGGGATCAGCCCCAGCATTTT.

The rearrangement joins TRBV7-9 to TRBJ2-1; a weak D match, TRBD2 (6 bases). The CDR3 totals 16 residues. The V end was cut by 5 bases, the J end by 3 bases, with 17 bases between. Germline V gene sequence: CDR1 SEHNR, CDR2 FQNEAQ (reference sequence). The CDR3 is CASSPRYGTHYNEQFF. DNA of the CDR3: TGTGCCAGCAGCCCAAGATACGGGACTCACTACAATGAGCAGTTCTTC.

The chain couples TRBV28 to TRBJ1-5; 7 bases are shared with TRBD1. V dropped 5 bases and J dropped 4; count of bases not matched to a gene: 5. The germline V gene has CDR1 MDHEN and CDR2 SYDVKM. CDR3 length equals 14 residues. CDR3 nucleotides: TGTGCCAGCAGTCTGGGACAGATAAATCAGCCCCAGCATTTT. It codes for CASSLGQINQPQHF.

This clone was counted between two and nine times. The rearrangement links TRBV30 to TRBJ1-5, with D tentatively TRBD1 (5 bases). The CDR3 sequence is 13 residues long. Germline CDR1 is GTSNPN and CDR2 is SVGIG (reference sequence). The V gene lost 0 bases and the J gene lost 6 bases, with 9 bases spanning the gap. CDR3 protein: CAWSVRGSQPQHF. CDR3 coding DNA: TGTGCCTGGAGTGTACGGGGGTCTCAGCCCCAGCATTTT.

The V call is TRBV6-5, the J call TRBJ1-5, with D possibly being TRBD1 (5 bases). The CDR3 consists of 16 residues. Germline assignment: CDR1 MNHEY and CDR2 SVGAGI. Trimming took 3 bases from V and 0 from J, leaving 12 bases between them. The CDR3 protein is CASSYFGGTSNQPQHF. CDR3 nucleotides: TGTGCCAGCAGTTATTTCGGGGGGACTAGCAATCAGCCCCAGCATTTT.

The chain uses TRBV12-3 or TRBV12-4 and TRBJ1-1, with D possibly being TRBD1 (5 bases). This CDR3 comprises 12 residues. The V gene lost 5 bases and the J gene lost 5 bases, with 9 bases spanning the gap. CDR3 region: CASSQGGTEAFF. DNA for the CDR3: TGTGCCAGCAGTCAGGGAGGGACTGAAGCTTTCTTT.

The chain carries TRBV11-2 and TRBJ2-7; D remains unclear. CDR3 length: 13 amino acids. CDR1 is SGHAT, CDR2 FQNNGV, per germline. V lost 2 bases and J lost 1, with 6 bases in between. The CDR3 DNA reads as TGTGCCAGCAGCTTATCCCCTTCCTACGAGCAGTACTTC. Protein product: CASSLSPSYEQYF.

The V call is TRBV5-6, the J call TRBJ1-2; weak D call: TRBD1 (6 bases). Trimming took off 1 base at V and 8 bases at J, with 15 bases between the two ends. The CDR3 spans 14 residues. Germline CDR1 is SGHDT and CDR2 is YYEEEE. The CDR3 DNA reads as TGTGCCAGCAGCTTGATTCAGGGGCACTTGGGCTACACCTTC. It specifies CASSLIQGHLGYTF.

Points on this clone: At one end, the junction sequence differs from germline, possibly due to a read error. The CDR3 here is CASSEASPF. The CDR3 bases are TGTGCCAGCAGTGAAGCCTCCCCCTTC. J is TRBJ1-2 and V is TRBV2; D is uncertain. Per the germline V gene, CDR1 is SNHLY and CDR2 is FYNNEI. The CDR3 covers 9 residues.

The V and J genes are TRBV19 and TRBJ1-3; no clear D. Trimming left V 6 bases short and J 5 bases short, with 17 bases between. The CDR3 contains 15 residues. Germline CDR1 is LNHDA and CDR2 is SQIVND (reference sequence). CDR3 loop: CASRKQVALRNTIYF. In DNA, the CDR3 is TGTGCCAGTAGAAAGCAGGTTGCACTAAGAAACACCATATATTTT.

V and J are TRBV11-3 and TRBJ2-3; tentatively, D is TRBD2 (5 bases). V lost 1 base and J lost 2, with 10 bases in between. This CDR3 is 15 amino acids long. The germline CDR1 and CDR2 sequences are SGHNT and YENEEA. DNA of the CDR3: TGTGCCAGCAGCTTAGTGGCGGGCCCCACAGATACGCAGTATTTT. This codes for CASSLVAGPTDTQYF.

V is TRBV30 and J is TRBJ1-4, with 7 nucleotides matching TRBD1. The CDR3 is made up of 13 amino acids. CDR1 GTSNPN and CDR2 SVGIG come from the germline V gene (reference sequence). J gave up 7 bases and V 4 bases, and 6 bases lay outside the gene matches. The CDR3 DNA reads as TGTGCCTGGATGGGGGACAGCTTTGAAAAACTGTTTTTT. This codes for CAWMGDSFEKLFF.

The chain links TRBV19 to TRBJ2-6, with 10 bases lining up with TRBD2. V lost 5 bases, J lost 3 bases, and 7 bases stayed unmatched. CDR1 and CDR2 from the germline V gene are LNHDA and SQIVND (reference sequence). CDR3 length: 17 residues. The CDR3 sequence: CASSRKREGFGANVLTF. The CDR3 nucleotides read TGTGCCAGTAGTCGGAAGCGGGAGGGTTTTGGGGCCAACGTCCTGACTTTC.

V gene TRBV7-9 combines with J gene TRBJ2-3; 9 nucleotides line up with TRBD1. V was pared by 4 bases and J by 3 bases, with 14 bases of the junction left unmatched. The germline CDR1 and CDR2 sequences are SEHNR and FQNEAQ (reference sequence). The CDR3 contains 18 residues. The CDR3, as DNA: TGTGCCAGCAGCTACCCAACGGGCACAGGGGGCAGGACAGATACGCAGTATTTT. This codes for CASSYPTGTGGRTDTQYF. Together with reference TRBV7-9 and TRBJ2-3, the CDR3 gives the full variable domain: DTGVSQNPRHKITKRGQNVTFRCDPISEHNRLYWYRQTLGQGPEFLTYFQNEAQLEKSRLLSDRFSAERPKGSFSTLEIQRTEQGDSAMYLCASSYPTGTGGRTDTQYFGPGTRLTVL.

The chain recombines TRBV7-9 with TRBJ2-7; the D is unclear. Trimming stripped 5 bases from V and 2 bases from J, with 10 bases between. The CDR3 spans 13 residues. Germline CDR1 and CDR2: SEHNR and FQNEAQ (reference sequence). The CDR3 DNA sequence: TGTGCCAGCAGCACACAGAACCCCTACGAGCAGTACTTC. Translating gives CASSTQNPYEQYF.

V is TRBV5-1 and J is TRBJ1-3; 7 bases align to TRBD1. This CDR3 spans 16 amino acids. The trim removed 4 bases at V and 2 bases at J, leaving 9 bases unmatched. Germline assignment: CDR1 SGHRS and CDR2 YFSETQ. The CDR3 region is CASSQQGFGAGNTIYF. As DNA, the CDR3 is TGCGCCAGCAGCCAACAGGGGTTTGGTGCTGGAAACACCATATATTTT.

The chain links TRBV10-3 to TRBJ2-7; a weak D match, TRBD1 (6 bases). Germline CDR1 reads ENHRY; CDR2 reads SYGVKD. V was pared by 2 bases and J by 2 bases, with 10 bases between. CDR3 size: 14 residues. CDR3 region: CAISENRDPYEQYF. The CDR3 coding sequence is TGTGCCATCAGTGAGAACAGGGACCCCTACGAGCAGTACTTC.

V gene TRBV19 combines with J gene TRBJ2-2; D gene uncertain. The germline gives CDR1 LNHDA, CDR2 SQIVND (reference sequence). V lost 3 bases, J lost 3 bases, and 2 bases lay in between. The CDR3 loop spans 12 amino acids. CDR3: CASSIHTGELFF. CDR3 sequence (DNA): TGTGCCAGTAGTATTCACACCGGGGAGCTGTTTTTT.

This rearrangement joins TRBV11-2 to TRBJ2-7; 11 positions match TRBD2. With 1 base clipped from V and 6 bases from J, the junction kept 11 bases outside the gene matches. Germline V lookup: CDR1 SGHAT, CDR2 FQNNGV. The CDR3 contains 17 residues. The CDR3 sequence is CASSLALDSGRVGEQYF. The CDR3 region has the DNA TGTGCCAGCAGCTTAGCCCTCGATAGCGGGAGGGTGGGCGAGCAGTACTTC. Variable domain in full (rest from reference TRBV11-2 and TRBJ2-7): EAGVAQSPRYKIIEKRQSVAFWCNPISGHATLYWYQQILGQGPKLLIQFQNNGVVDDSQLPKDRFSAERLKGVDSTLKIQPAKLEDSAVYLCASSLALDSGRVGEQYFGPGTRLTVT.

The V gene is TRBV30, the J gene TRBJ2-5, with TRBD1 as a possible D gene (6 bases). This CDR3 region has 15 residues. Trimming took off 5 bases at V and 0 bases at J, with 16 bases between the two ends. Germline V CDR1 and CDR2: GTSNPN, SVGIG (reference sequence). CDR3 DNA sequence: TGTGCCTGGCGCGACCGGGACATGTACCAAGAGACCCAGTACTTC. It encodes CAWRDRDMYQETQYF.

The CDR3 loop reads CASSRTSGRKETQYF. Written as DNA, the CDR3 is TGTGCCAGCAGCCGAACTAGCGGGAGAAAAGAGACCCAGTACTTC. The genes are TRBV11-3 and TRBJ2-5; TRBD2 matches at 11 bases. This CDR3 has 15 residues. CDR1 is SGHNT, CDR2 YENEEA, per germline. V lost 5 bases, J lost 3 bases, and 5 bases stayed unmatched.

A note on this clone: One junction end disagrees with the germline gene, perhaps due to a read error. The rearrangement links TRBV7-7 to TRBJ2-3; the match to TRBD2 covers 9 bases. The germline CDR1 and CDR2 sequences are SSHAT and FNYEAQ (reference sequence). The CDR3 is 16 residues long. The CDR3 protein is CASSLALTSGGDTQYF. The CDR3 coding sequence is TGTGCTAGCAGCTTAGCCCTGACTAGCGGAGGGGATACGCAGTATTTT.